The 29 T cell receptor beta chains listed next were all sequenced from one sample in a study of T cell responses to AZD1222 COVID-19 vaccine. Clones were read by immunoSEQ multiplex PCR, and TCRdb kept only the in-frame ones, dropping some. The data hold 120,000 to 150,000 clones, with over 75% observed a single time. This sample comprised peripheral blood, obtained 28 days after the second dose of the MenACWY control vaccine. The receptor source for this set is an adult who received the MenACWY meningococcal vaccine as a control.

The J gene is TRBJ1-2, the V gene TRBV6-6, with D uncertain. This CDR3 has 14 residues. V shed 6 bases and J shed 4 bases, with 15 bases lying between them. Per germline, CDR1 MNHNY and CDR2 SVGAGI (reference sequence). The DNA of the CDR3 is TGTGCCAGCAGGGCCCCTGACACGCTCTATGGCTACACCTTC. Its protein is CASRAPDTLYGYTF.

The chain joins TRBV7-9 to TRBJ1-6; D call uncertain. The CDR3 has 12 residues. Trimming took off 5 bases at V and 8 bases at J, with 7 bases between the two ends. Per germline, CDR1 SEHNR and CDR2 FQNEAQ (reference sequence). CDR3 sequence (DNA): TGTGCCAGCAGCCTCAGCCATTCACCCCTCCACTTT. Translated, it gives CASSLSHSPLHF.

This chain joins TRBV7-2 and TRBJ2-2; D might be TRBD2 (5 bases). V lost 3 bases to trimming and J lost 5 bases, with 16 bases between them. CDR3 length equals 16 residues. Germline V gene sequence: CDR1 SGHTA, CDR2 FQGNSA. In DNA, the CDR3 is TGTGCCAGCAGCTTTCGTCGGGGTGCCGTTACCGGGGAGCTGTTTTTT. This codes for CASSFRRGAVTGELFF. The whole variable domain, remainder taken from reference TRBV7-2 and TRBJ2-2, is GAGVSQSPSNKVTEKGKDVELRCDPISGHTALYWYRQSLGQGLEFLIYFQGNSAPDKSGLPSDRFSAERTGGSVSTLTIQRTQQEDSAVYLCASSFRRGAVTGELFFGEGSRLTVL.

The rearrangement uses TRBV28 and TRBJ1-1, with 7 nucleotides matching TRBD1. J was trimmed by 3 bases and V by 7 bases; bases with no gene match: 14. There are 16 residues in the CDR3. The germline gives CDR1 MDHEN, CDR2 SYDVKM. The CDR3 sequence: CASTIEGRGDHTEAFF. The CDR3 bases are TGTGCCAGCACCATAGAGGGCAGGGGGGATCACACTGAAGCTTTCTTT.

The chain is built from TRBV5-1 and TRBJ1-1, with D perhaps TRBD1 (5 bases). The germline V and J ends were trimmed by 7 bases and 1 base, with 14 bases remaining between them. CDR3 length: 14 residues. CDR1 and CDR2 from the germline V gene are SGHRS and YFSETQ. As DNA, the CDR3 is TGCGCCAGCTGGGAGGGACTGCCGAACACTGAAGCTTTCTTT. The encoded protein is CASWEGLPNTEAFF.

The chain joins TRBV7-3 to TRBJ1-2, with 7 bases matching TRBD1. The CDR3 is 13 residues long. Germline assignment: CDR1 SGHTA and CDR2 FQGTGA. V lost 3 bases, J lost 7 bases, and 5 bases stayed unmatched. The CDR3 loop reads CASSLTGNSGYTF. The CDR3 bases are TGTGCCAGCAGCTTGACAGGGAATTCTGGCTACACCTTC.

V gene TRBV19 combines with J gene TRBJ2-4, with D perhaps being TRBD1 or TRBD2 (5 bases each). There are 18 residues in the CDR3. The germline V gene has CDR1 LNHDA and CDR2 SQIVND (reference sequence). V shed 1 base and J shed 0 bases, with 16 bases lying between them. This CDR3 reads CASSIGWDRLIAKNIQYF. CDR3 DNA sequence: TGTGCCAGTAGTATAGGCTGGGACCGACTAATAGCCAAAAACATTCAGTACTTC.

The chain recombines TRBV28 with TRBJ1-1, with D possibly being TRBD1 (5 bases). The CDR3 is 15 amino acids. V shed 5 bases and J shed 1 base, with 14 bases lying between them. CDR1 and CDR2 from the germline V gene are MDHEN and SYDVKM. CDR3 amino acids: CASSPSRGPNTEAFF. For the CDR3, the DNA is TGTGCCAGCAGTCCTTCCCGGGGCCCGAACACTGAAGCTTTCTTT.

This chain uses TRBV19 with TRBJ1-1, with D possibly matching TRBD1 (6 bases). V lost 6 bases and J lost 6, with 14 bases in between. The germline V gene has CDR1 LNHDA and CDR2 SQIVND (reference sequence). CDR3 length equals 13 residues. The CDR3 spells CASRVGGPAEAFF. CDR3 nucleotides: TGTGCCAGTAGAGTAGGGGGGCCTGCTGAAGCTTTCTTT. Variable domain in full (rest from reference TRBV19 and TRBJ1-1): DGGITQSPKYLFRKEGQNVTLSCEQNLNHDAMYWYRQDPGQGLRLIYYSQIVNDFQKGDIAEGYSVSREKKESFPLTVTSAQKNPTAFYLCASRVGGPAEAFFGQGTRLTVV.

This rearrangement joins TRBV7-9 to TRBJ1-5; tentatively, D is TRBD1 (5 bases). This CDR3 region has 13 residues. Trimming stripped 2 bases from V and 7 bases from J, with 9 bases between. In germline, CDR1 is SEHNR, CDR2 FQNEAQ (reference sequence). The CDR3 loop is CASSLQGTQPQHF. The CDR3 DNA sequence: TGTGCCAGCAGCTTACAGGGTACCCAGCCCCAGCATTTT.

The genes are TRBV25-1 and TRBJ1-2; a possible D gene is TRBD1 (6 bases). V lost 2 bases to trimming and J lost 8 bases, with 12 bases between them. This CDR3 contains 13 residues. Germline V lookup: CDR1 MGHDK, CDR2 SYGVNS. The CDR3 is CASSEGGGVGYTF. In DNA, the CDR3 is TGTGCCAGCAGTGAAGGGGGCGGGGTGGGCTACACCTTC.

The chain is built from TRBV15 and TRBJ2-7; D is undetermined. The germline V gene has CDR1 LNHNV and CDR2 YYDKDF (reference sequence). Trimming removed 3 bases at V and 5 bases at J, with 14 bases between. This CDR3 has 14 amino acids. The CDR3 loop reads CATSRRTSSDEQYF. The CDR3 DNA reads as TGTGCCACCAGCAGGAGAACGTCCAGCGACGAGCAGTACTTC.

This chain uses TRBV4-1 with TRBJ1-5; no firm D call. The germline V and J ends were trimmed by 0 bases and 2 bases, with 11 bases remaining between them. This CDR3 contains 16 residues. The germline V gene encodes CDR1 MGHRA and CDR2 YSYEKL. The DNA for the CDR3 is TGCGCCAGCAGCCAAGAGTGGAGGCGGGGCAATCAGCCCCAGCATTTT. It specifies CASSQEWRRGNQPQHF.

The chain combines TRBV30 with TRBJ1-4, with D possibly being TRBD1 (5 bases). Trimming removed 0 bases at V and 2 bases at J, with 13 bases between. Germline loops: CDR1 GTSNPN, CDR2 SVGIG (reference sequence). The CDR3 runs 16 residues. CDR3 protein: CAWSVLGEMTNEKLFF. The CDR3 region has the DNA TGTGCCTGGAGTGTATTAGGGGAGATGACTAATGAAAAACTGTTTTTT.

The genes are TRBV24-1 and TRBJ2-5; possibly TRBD2 for D (5 bases). The V end was cut by 0 bases, the J end by 0 bases, with 7 bases between. CDR1 KGHDR and CDR2 SFDVKD come from the germline V gene. CDR3 size: 15 residues. The CDR3 DNA is TGTGCCACCAGTGATTTGCCCGGGAACCAAGAGACCCAGTACTTC. Protein sequence: CATSDLPGNQETQYF.

This chain joins TRBV24-1 and TRBJ2-3; D gene ambiguous. The CDR3 has 12 amino acids. Per germline, CDR1 KGHDR and CDR2 SFDVKD. V lost 4 bases and J lost 5, with 6 bases in between. As DNA, the CDR3 is TGTGCCACCAGTGACCGTGGAGATACGCAGTATTTT. Residues: CATSDRGDTQYF.

The J gene is TRBJ2-2, the V gene TRBV7-9, with 8 bases identical to TRBD2. The CDR3 length is 17 residues. Germline V lookup: CDR1 SEHNR, CDR2 FQNEAQ (reference sequence). The V and J ends lost 2 bases and 7 bases, in that order; junction bases with no gene match: 12. CDR3 in amino acids: CASSLTSGGLTSGELFF. The CDR3, as DNA: TGTGCCAGCAGCTTAACGAGCGGGGGCCTAACAAGCGGGGAGCTGTTTTTT.

The rearrangement uses TRBV5-1 and TRBJ2-1; D not resolved. This CDR3 region has 11 residues. The germline V gene encodes CDR1 SGHRS and CDR2 YFSETQ. V was trimmed by 1 base and J by 6 bases, leaving 2 bases between them. CDR3 sequence reads: CASSLLNEQFF. The CDR3 DNA is TGCGCCAGCAGCTTGCTCAATGAGCAGTTCTTC.

The chain has TRBV18 and TRBJ2-1, with 7 bases identical to TRBD1. Germline CDR1 reads KGHSH; CDR2 reads LQKENI. The CDR3 spans 12 residues. After removal of 6 bases from V and 8 bases from J, the junction contained 4 bases not matched to a gene. DNA of the CDR3: TGTGCCAGCTCGCGACAGGGTCATGAGCAGTTCTTC. Protein: CASSRQGHEQFF.

The CDR3 DNA is TGTGCCAGCAGCTCCCAGATGGGGGCACCCCTCCACTTT. As protein: CASSSQMGAPLHF. The chain employs TRBV11-1 and TRBJ1-6, with D perhaps TRBD1 (5 bases). Germline assignment: CDR1 SGHAT and CDR2 FQDESV (reference sequence). Trimming removed 4 bases from V and 11 bases from J, with 12 bases in between. The CDR3 sequence is 13 residues long.

The chain employs TRBV24-1 and TRBJ2-2, with D perhaps assigned TRBD1 or TRBD2 (5 bases each). V was pared by 4 bases and J by 6 bases, with 17 bases between. From germline, CDR1 is KGHDR and CDR2 SFDVKD. The CDR3 runs 16 residues. In nucleotides, the CDR3 is TGTGCCACCAGTGACCCCGGGACGACCAGGGCCGGGGAGCTGTTTTTT. Translated: CATSDPGTTRAGELFF.

The chain couples TRBV5-6 to TRBJ1-5; TRBD1 might be the D (6 bases). From germline, CDR1 is SGHDT and CDR2 YYEEEE. V lost 0 bases and J lost 3, with 16 bases in between. The CDR3 is 17 residues long. CDR3 DNA: TGTGCCAGCAGCTTGGGGCCAGGGGCCGACTTCAATCAGCCCCAGCATTTT. This translates into CASSLGPGADFNQPQHF.

This clone has a single count. This chain connects TRBV5-1 to TRBJ2-1; 9 bases map to TRBD1. Looked up from germline, CDR1 is SGHRS and CDR2 is YFSETQ. Losses at the gene ends were 6 bases for V and 5 bases for J; bases not matched to a gene: 6. The CDR3 totals 14 residues. CDR3 in amino acids: CASMGTGRNNEQFF. The CDR3 nucleotides read TGCGCCAGCATGGGGACAGGGAGGAACAATGAGCAGTTCTTC.

V usage is TRBV5-1 and J usage is TRBJ2-7, with D hard to call. V lost 2 bases to trimming and J lost 1 base, with 13 bases between them. Germline V lookup: CDR1 SGHRS, CDR2 YFSETQ. CDR3 length: 15 amino acids. As DNA, the CDR3 is TGCGCCAGCAGCTTAGACATACTAAGATCCTACGAGCAGTACTTC. Its translation is CASSLDILRSYEQYF.

The rearrangement joins TRBV30 to TRBJ1-5; D possibly corresponds to TRBD1 (5 bases). The CDR3 spans 14 residues. Germline loops: CDR1 GTSNPN, CDR2 SVGIG (reference sequence). Trimming pared 3 bases from V and 6 bases from J, leaving 15 bases between. DNA of the CDR3: TGTGCCTGGAGGAAACGGGGGGGGACTCAGCCCCAGCATTTT. This sequence encodes CAWRKRGGTQPQHF.

The chain couples TRBV27 to TRBJ1-1; 9 bases match TRBD1. Per the germline V gene, CDR1 is MNHEY and CDR2 is SMNVEV (reference sequence). The CDR3 sequence is 14 residues long. V trimming: 5 bases; J trimming: 5 bases; junction bases outside the gene matches: 6. The DNA of the CDR3 is TGTGCCAGCAGTGTAACAGGGGGCTGGACTGAAGCTTTCTTT. It is translated as CASSVTGGWTEAFF.

The rearrangement uses TRBV28 and TRBJ2-3; D call uncertain. This CDR3 contains 13 residues. Trimming took off 6 bases at V and 0 bases at J, with 7 bases between the two ends. CDR1 and CDR2 from the germline V gene are MDHEN and SYDVKM. The chain's CDR3 is CASSSQSTDTQYF. The CDR3, as DNA: TGTGCCAGCAGCTCCCAGAGCACAGATACGCAGTATTTT.

The chain joins TRBV12-3 or TRBV12-4 to TRBJ2-7; D unresolved. V lost 5 bases, J lost 2 bases, and 10 bases lay in between. The CDR3 totals 13 residues. CDR3 residues: CASSGLPPYEQYF. DNA of the CDR3: TGTGCCAGCAGTGGGCTACCACCCTACGAGCAGTACTTC.

This chain links TRBV5-1 with TRBJ1-3; no reliable D call. The germline gives CDR1 SGHRS, CDR2 YFSETQ. This CDR3 is 13 amino acids long. Trimming left V 4 bases short and J 4 bases short, with 9 bases between. CDR3 nucleotides: TGCGCCAGCAGCGGCTCACAGGGAAACACCATATATTTT. It translates to CASSGSQGNTIYF.